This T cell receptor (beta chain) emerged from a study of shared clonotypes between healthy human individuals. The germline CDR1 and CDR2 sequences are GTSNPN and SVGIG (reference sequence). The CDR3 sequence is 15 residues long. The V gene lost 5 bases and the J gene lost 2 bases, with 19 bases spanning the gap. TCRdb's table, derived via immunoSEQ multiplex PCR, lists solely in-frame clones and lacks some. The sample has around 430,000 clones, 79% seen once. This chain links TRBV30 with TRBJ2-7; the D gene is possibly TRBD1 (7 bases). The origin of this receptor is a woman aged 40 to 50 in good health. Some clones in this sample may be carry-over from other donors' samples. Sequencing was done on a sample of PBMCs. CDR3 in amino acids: CAWSPGGIGTYEQYF. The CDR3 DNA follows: TGTGCCTGGTCTCCAGGGGGGATAGGAACCTACGAGCAGTACTTC.